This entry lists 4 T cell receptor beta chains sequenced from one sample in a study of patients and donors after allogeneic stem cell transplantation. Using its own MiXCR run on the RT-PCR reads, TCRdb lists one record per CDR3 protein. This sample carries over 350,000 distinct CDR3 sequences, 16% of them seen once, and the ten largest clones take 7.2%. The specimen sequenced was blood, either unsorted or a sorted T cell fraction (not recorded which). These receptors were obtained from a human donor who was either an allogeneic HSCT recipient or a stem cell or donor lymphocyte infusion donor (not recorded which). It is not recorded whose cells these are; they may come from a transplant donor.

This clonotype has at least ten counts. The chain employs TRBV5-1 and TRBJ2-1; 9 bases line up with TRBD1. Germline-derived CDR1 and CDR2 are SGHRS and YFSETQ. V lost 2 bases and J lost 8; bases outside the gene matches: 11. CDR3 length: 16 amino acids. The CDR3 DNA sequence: TGCGCCAGCAGCTTCGATCGGGACAGGGTGTTCGATGAGCAGTTCTTC. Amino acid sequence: CASSFDRDRVFDEQFF.

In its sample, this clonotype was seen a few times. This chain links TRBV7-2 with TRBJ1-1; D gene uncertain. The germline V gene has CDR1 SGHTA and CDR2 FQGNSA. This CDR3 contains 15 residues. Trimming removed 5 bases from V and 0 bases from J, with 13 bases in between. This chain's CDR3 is CASSPLGPMNTEAFF. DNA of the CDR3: TGTGCCAGCAGCCCACTCGGGCCCATGAACACTGAAGCTTTCTTT.

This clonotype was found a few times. Written as DNA, the CDR3 is TGTGCCAGCAGACTCGGGACAGGGGGTTACGAGCAGTACTTC. Encoded protein: CASRLGTGGYEQYF. The V call is TRBV6-1, the J call TRBJ2-7; 11 bases align to TRBD1. The germline V gene encodes CDR1 MNHNS and CDR2 SASEGT. This CDR3 is built from 14 residues. Germline trimming cut 6 bases from V and 4 bases from J; bases unmatched to any gene: 5.

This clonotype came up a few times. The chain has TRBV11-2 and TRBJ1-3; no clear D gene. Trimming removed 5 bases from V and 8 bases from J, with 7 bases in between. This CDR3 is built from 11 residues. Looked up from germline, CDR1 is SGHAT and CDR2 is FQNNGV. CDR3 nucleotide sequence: TGTGCCAGCAGCCAGAAGGACACCATATATTTT. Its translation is CASSQKDTIYF.